This T cell receptor beta chain emerged from a study of cytomegalovirus exposure and HLA in healthy donors. Losses at the gene ends were 3 bases for V and 1 base for J; bases not matched to a gene: 11. This CDR3 has 19 amino acids. Germline lookup yields CDR1 SGHVS and CDR2 FNYEAQ. The table lists this clone with a few counts. Use of 60 Vbeta and 13 Jbeta primers characterized the PCR. Data came from immunoSEQ multiplex PCR; TCRdb stores just in-frame clones and leaves some out. The table has tens of thousands of clones, 65% to 85% seen once; the top ten hold about 2.9%. The sample consisted of PBMCs. This receptor was taken from a woman in her twenties or thirties in good health and CMV-seronegative. This chain joins TRBV7-6 and TRBJ2-2; 10 bases map to TRBD2. The CDR3 spells CASSFTSLAGGLNTGELFF. CDR3 in DNA: TGTGCCAGCAGCTTTACATCCTTAGCGGGGGGTTTGAACACCGGGGAGCTGTTTTTT.